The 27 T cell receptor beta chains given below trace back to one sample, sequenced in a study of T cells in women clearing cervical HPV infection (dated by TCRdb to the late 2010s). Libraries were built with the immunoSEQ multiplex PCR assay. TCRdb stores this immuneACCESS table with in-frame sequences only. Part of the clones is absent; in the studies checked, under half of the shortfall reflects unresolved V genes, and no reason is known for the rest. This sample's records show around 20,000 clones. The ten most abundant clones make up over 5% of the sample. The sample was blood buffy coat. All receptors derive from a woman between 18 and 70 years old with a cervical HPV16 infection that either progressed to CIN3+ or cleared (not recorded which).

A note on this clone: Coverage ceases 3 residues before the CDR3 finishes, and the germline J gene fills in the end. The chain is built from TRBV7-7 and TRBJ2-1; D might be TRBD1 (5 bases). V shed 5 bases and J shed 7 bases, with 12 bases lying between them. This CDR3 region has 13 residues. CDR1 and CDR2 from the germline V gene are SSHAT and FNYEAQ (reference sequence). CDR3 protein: CASSLGRMNEQFF. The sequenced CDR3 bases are TGTGCCAGCAGCCTGGGGCGTATGAATGAG.

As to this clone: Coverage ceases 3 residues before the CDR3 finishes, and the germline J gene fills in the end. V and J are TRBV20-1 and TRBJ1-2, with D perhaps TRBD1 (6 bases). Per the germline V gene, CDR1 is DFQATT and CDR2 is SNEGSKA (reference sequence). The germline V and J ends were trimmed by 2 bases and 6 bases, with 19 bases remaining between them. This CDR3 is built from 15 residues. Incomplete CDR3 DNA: TGCAGTGCTAGATTCGGGACACCCCCTGGGCATGGC. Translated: CSARFGTPPGHG. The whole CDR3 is CSARFGTPPGHGYTF.

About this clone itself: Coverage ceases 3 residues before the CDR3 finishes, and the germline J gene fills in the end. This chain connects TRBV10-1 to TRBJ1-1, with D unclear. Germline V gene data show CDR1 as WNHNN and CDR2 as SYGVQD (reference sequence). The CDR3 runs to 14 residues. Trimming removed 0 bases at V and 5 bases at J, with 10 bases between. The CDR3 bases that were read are TGCGCCAGCAGTGAGTCTTCCCCGAGGACTGAA. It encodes CASSESSPRTE. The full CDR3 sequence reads CASSESSPRTEAFF.

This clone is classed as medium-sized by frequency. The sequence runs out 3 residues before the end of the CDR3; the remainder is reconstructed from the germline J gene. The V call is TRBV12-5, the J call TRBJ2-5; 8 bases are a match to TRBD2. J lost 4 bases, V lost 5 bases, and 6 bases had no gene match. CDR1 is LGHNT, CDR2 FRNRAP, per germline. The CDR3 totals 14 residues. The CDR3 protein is CASGAGLAGETQYF. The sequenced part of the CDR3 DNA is TGTGCTAGTGGTGCAGGACTAGCAGGAGAGACC. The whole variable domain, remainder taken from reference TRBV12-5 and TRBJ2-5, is DARVTQTPRHKVTEMGQEVTMRCQPILGHNTVFWYRQTMMQGLELLAYFRNRAPLDDSGMPKDRFSAEMPDATLATLKIQPSEPRDSAVYFCASGAGLAGETQYFGPGTRLLVL.

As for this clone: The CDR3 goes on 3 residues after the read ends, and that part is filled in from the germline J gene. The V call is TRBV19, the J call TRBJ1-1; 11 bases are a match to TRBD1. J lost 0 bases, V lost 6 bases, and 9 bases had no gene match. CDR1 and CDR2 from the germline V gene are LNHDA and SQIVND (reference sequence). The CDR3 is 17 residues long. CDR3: CASSPMGQGVLNTEAFF. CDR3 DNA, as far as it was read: TGTGCCAGTAGCCCCATGGGACAGGGGGTACTGAACACTGAA.

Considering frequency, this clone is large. The CDR3 DNA, read in part, is TGTGCCAGCAGTACGACTCCTAAGGGC. Its translation is CASSTTPKG. In full, the CDR3 reads CASSTTPKGYTF. The chain employs TRBV28 and TRBJ1-2; D uncertain. The read is 3 residues too short to cover the CDR3 end, so that end is filled in from the germline J gene. The CDR3 is 12 residues long. CDR1 MDHEN and CDR2 SYDVKM come from the germline V gene.

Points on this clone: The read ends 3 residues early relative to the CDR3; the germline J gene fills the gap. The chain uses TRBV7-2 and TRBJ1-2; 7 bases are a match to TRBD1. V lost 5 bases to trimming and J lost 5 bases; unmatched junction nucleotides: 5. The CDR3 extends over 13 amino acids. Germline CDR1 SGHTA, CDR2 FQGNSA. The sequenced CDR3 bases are TGTGCCAGCAGCCCCGACAGGGCTTATGGC. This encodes CASSPDRAYG. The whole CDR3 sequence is CASSPDRAYGYTF.

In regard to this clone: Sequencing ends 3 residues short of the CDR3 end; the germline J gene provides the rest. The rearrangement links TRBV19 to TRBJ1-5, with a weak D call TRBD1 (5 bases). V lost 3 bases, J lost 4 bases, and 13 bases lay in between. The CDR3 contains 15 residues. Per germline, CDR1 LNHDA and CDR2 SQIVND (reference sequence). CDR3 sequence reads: CASSIAMGGNQPQHF. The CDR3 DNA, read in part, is TGTGCCAGTAGTATCGCCATGGGGGGGAATCAGCCC. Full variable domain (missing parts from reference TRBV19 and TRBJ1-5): DGGITQSPKYLFRKEGQNVTLSCEQNLNHDAMYWYRQDPGQGLRLIYYSQIVNDFQKGDIAEGYSVSREKKESFPLTVTSAQKNPTAFYLCASSIAMGGNQPQHFGDGTRLSIL.

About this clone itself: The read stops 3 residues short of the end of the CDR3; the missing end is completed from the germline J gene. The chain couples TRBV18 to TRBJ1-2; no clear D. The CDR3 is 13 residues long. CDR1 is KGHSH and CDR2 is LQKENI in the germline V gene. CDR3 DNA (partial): TGTGCCAGCTCCCGCGGGTCTTGGGATGAC. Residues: CASSRGSWDD. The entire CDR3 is CASSRGSWDDYTF.

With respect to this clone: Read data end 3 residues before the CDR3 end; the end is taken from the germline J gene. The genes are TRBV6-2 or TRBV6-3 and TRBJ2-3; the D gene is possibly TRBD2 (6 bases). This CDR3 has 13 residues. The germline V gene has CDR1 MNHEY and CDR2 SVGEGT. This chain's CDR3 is CASSPGTRGAQYF. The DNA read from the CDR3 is TGTGCCAGCAGTCCCGGGACTCGAGGGGCG.

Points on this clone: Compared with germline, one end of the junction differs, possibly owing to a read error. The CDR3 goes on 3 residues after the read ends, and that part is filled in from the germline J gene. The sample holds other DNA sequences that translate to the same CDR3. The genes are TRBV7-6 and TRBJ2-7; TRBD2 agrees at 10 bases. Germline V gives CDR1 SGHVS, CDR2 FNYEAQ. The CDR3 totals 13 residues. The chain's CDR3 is CASSMGLAYEQYF. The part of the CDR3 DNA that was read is TGTGCTAGCAGCATGGGACTAGCGTACGAG. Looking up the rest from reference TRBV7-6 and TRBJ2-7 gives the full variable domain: GAGVSQSPRYKVTKRGQDVALRCDPISGHVSLYWYRQALGQGPEFLTYFNYEAQQDKSGLPNDRFSAERPEGSISTLTIQRTEQRDSAMYRCASSMGLAYEQYFGPGTRLTVT.

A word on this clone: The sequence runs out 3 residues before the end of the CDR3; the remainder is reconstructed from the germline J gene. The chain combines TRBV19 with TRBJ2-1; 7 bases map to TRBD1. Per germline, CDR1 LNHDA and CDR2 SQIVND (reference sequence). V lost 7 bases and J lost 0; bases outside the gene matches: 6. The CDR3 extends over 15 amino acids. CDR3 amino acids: CASTLQGNSYNEQFF. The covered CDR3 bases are TGTGCCAGTACCTTACAGGGGAACTCCTACAATGAG.

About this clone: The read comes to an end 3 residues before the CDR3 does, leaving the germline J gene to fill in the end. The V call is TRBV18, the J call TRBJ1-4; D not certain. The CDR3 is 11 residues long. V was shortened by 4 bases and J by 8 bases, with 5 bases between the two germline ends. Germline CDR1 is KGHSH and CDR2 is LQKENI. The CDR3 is CASSRLEKLFF. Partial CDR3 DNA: TGTGCCAGCTCACGGCTGGAAAAA.

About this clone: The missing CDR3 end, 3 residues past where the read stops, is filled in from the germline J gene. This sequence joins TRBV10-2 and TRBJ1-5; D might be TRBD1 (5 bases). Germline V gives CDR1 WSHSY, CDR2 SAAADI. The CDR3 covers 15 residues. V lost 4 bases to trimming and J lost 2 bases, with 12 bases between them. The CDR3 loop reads CASSASRAGNQPQHF. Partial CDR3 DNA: TGCGCCAGCAGTGCCTCCAGGGCAGGCAATCAGCCC.

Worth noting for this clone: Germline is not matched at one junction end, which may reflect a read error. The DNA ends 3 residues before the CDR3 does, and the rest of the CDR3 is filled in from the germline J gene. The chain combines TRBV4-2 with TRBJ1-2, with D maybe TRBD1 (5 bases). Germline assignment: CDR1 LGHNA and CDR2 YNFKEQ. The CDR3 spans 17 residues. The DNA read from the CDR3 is TGCGCCAGCAGCCAAGAAAGATTCGGGGGAATGGACTATGGC. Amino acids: CASSQERFGGMDYG. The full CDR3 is CASSQERFGGMDYGYTF.

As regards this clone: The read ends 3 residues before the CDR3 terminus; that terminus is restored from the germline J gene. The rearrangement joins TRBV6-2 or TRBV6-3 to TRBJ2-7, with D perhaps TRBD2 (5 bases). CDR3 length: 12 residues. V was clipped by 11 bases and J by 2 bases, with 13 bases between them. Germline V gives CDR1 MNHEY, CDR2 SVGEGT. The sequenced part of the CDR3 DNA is TGTGCCTCCCGGCAGACTACCTACGAG. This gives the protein CASRQTTYE. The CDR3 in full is CASRQTTYEQYF.

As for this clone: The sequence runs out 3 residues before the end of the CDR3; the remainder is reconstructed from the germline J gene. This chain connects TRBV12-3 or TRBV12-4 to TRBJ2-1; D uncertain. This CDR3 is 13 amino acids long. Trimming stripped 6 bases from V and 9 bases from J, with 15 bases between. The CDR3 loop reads CASSQRVEGEQFF. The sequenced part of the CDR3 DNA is TGTGCCAGCAGCCAAAGGGTAGAAGGTGAG.

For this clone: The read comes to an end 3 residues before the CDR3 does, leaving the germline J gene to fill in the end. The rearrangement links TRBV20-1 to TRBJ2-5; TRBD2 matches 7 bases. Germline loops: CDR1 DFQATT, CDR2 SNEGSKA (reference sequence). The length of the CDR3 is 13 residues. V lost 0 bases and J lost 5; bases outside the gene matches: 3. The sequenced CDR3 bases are TGCAGTGCTAGAGATGGGACTACGGAGACC. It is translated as CSARDGTTET. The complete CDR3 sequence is CSARDGTTETQYF.

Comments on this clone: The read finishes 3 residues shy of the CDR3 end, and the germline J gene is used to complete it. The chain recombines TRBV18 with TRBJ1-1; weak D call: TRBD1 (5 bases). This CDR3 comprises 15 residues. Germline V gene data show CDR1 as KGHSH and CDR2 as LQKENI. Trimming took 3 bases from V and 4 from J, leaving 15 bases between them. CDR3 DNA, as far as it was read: TGTGCCAGCTCACCTGGGGCACAACAGACCACTGAA. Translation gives CASSPGAQQTTE. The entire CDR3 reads CASSPGAQQTTEAFF.

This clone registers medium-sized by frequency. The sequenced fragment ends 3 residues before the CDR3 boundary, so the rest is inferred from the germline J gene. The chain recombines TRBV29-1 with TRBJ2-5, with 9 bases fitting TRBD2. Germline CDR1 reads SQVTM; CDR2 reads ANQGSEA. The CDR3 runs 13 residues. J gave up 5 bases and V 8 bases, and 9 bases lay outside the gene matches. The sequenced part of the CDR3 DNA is TGCAGCAAGTCTAGCGGGGCGGGGGAGACC. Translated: CSKSSGAGET. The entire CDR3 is CSKSSGAGETQYF.

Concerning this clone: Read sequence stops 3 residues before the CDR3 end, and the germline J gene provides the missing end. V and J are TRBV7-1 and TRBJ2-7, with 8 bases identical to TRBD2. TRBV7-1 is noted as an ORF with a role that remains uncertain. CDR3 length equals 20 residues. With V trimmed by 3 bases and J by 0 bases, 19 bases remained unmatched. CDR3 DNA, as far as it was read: TGTGCCAGCAGCTCCCGACGGGGGGGACTAGAGAGATACCGCTCCTACGAG. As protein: CASSSRRGGLERYRSYE. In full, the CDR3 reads CASSSRRGGLERYRSYEQYF.

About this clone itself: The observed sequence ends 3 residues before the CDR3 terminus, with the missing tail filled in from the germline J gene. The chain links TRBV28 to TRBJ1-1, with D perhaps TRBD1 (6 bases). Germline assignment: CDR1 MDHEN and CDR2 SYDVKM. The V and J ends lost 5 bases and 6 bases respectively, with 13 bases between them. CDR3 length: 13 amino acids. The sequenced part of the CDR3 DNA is TGTGCCAGCAGTCCAGGGACACTGGCTGAA. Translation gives CASSPGTLAE. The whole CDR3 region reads CASSPGTLAEAFF.

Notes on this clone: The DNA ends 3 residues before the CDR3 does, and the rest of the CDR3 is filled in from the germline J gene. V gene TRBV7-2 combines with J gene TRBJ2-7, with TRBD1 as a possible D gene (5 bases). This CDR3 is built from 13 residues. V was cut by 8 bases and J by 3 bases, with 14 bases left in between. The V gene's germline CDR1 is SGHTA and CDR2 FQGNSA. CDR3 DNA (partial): TGTGCCAGCGCAGGGCGTACCAACTACGAG. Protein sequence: CASAGRTNYE. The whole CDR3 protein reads CASAGRTNYEQYF.

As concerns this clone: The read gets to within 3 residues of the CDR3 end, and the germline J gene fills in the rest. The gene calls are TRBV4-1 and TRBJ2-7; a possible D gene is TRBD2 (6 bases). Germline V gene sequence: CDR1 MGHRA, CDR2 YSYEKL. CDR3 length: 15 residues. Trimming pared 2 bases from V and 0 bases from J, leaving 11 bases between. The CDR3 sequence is CASSQTLASSYEQYF. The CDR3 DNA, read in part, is TGCGCCAGCAGCCAAACACTAGCCAGCTCCTACGAG.

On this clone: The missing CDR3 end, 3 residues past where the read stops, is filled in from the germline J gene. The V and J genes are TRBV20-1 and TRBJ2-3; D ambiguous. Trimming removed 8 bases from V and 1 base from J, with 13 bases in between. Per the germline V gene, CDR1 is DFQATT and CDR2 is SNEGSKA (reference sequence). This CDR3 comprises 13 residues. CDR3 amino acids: CSYYLTGTDTQYF. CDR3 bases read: TGCAGTTACTACTTAACGGGCACAGATACG.

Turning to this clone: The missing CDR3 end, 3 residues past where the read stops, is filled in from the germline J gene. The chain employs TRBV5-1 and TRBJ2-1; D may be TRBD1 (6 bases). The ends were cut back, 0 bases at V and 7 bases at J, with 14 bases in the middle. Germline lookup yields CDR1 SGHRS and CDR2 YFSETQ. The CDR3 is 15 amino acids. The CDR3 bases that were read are TGCGCCAGCAGCTTGGCAGCAGGGGTCGGGAATGAG. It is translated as CASSLAAGVGNE. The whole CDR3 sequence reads CASSLAAGVGNEQFF.

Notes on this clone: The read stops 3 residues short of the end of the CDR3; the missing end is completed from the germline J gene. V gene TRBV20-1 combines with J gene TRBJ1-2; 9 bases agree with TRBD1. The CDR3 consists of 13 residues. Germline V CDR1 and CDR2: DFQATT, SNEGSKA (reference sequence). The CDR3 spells CSASLGQGFGYTF. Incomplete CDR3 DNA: TGCAGTGCTAGCCTGGGACAGGGCTTCGGC.